Listed below are T cell receptor beta chains from one sample, sequenced in a study of graft-versus-host responses after intestinal transplantation. No antigen has been assigned to these receptors. Measured with immunoSEQ multiplex PCR; TCRdb has only the in-frame clones, and not every one. This repertoire shows nearly 95,000 clones, 85% to 95% found once; its top ten account for approximately 2%. Source: unstimulated CD8+ T cells sorted from spleen or lymph node cells, taken before intestinal transplant. These TCRs come from a human donor who received an intestinal transplant. Each CDR3 is given with its conserved first and last residue. The D gene is left open where the match is weak. Size is omitted from some rows. Given values are once, few, many or a class for expanded clones.

TRBD1,TRBJ2-2,-,TRBV5-5,TGTGCCAGCAGCTTGGGACAGGGGGCCGGGGAGCTGTTTTTT,CASSLGQGAGELFF
-,TRBJ2-7,once,TRBV27,TGTGCCAGCAGTTTATCGCAGGCCTCCCTGCAGTACTTC,CASSLSQASLQYF
-,TRBJ1-1,-,TRBV27,TGTGCCAGCAGTTCTCAGGGAAGTACTGAAGCTTTCTTT,CASSSQGSTEAFF
-,TRBJ1-4,-,TRBV7-8,TGTGCCAGCAGCTTGGTTGGGGCAGCTTCGGGAAAACTGTTTTTT,CASSLVGAASGKLFF
-,TRBJ1-3,-,TRBV7-9,TGTGCCAGCAGCTTAATCCGGGAAGGAAACACCATATATTTT,CASSLIREGNTIYF
-,TRBJ1-1,-,TRBV7-6,TGTGCCAGCACCCCACCCAACACAGGGGAAGCTTTCTTT,CASTPPNTGEAFF
-,TRBJ2-7,-,TRBV27,TGTGCCAGCAGTTTGAGGGGGAGACTCAACGAGCAGTACTTC,CASSLRGRLNEQYF
-,TRBJ2-3,once,TRBV4-1,TGCGCCAGCAGCCAAGATCTCTCCTTAGGGGTGACAGATACGCAGTATTTT,CASSQDLSLGVTDTQYF
-,TRBJ2-2,-,TRBV4-3,TGCGCCAGCAGCACTACCGGGGAGCTGTTTTTT,CASSTTGELFF
-,TRBJ2-1,-,TRBV4-1,TGCGCCAGCAGCCAAGTGGGGGCCGAAAATGAGCAGTTCTTC,CASSQVGAENEQFF
-,TRBJ1-5,-,TRBV27,TGTGCCAGCAGTTTAAGGATTGGAGCAAGCAATCAGCCCCAGCATTTT,CASSLRIGASNQPQHF
-,TRBJ2-7,-,TRBV7-2,TGTGCCAGCAGCTTAGTCGGGTCCGCCTACGAGCAGTACTTC,CASSLVGSAYEQYF
-,TRBJ2-5,-,TRBV27,TGTGCCAGCAGTTTAATGGGGGGAGAGGCATGGGAAGAGACCCAGTACTTC,CASSLMGGEAWEETQYF
-,TRBJ1-1,-,TRBV20-1,TGCAGTGCTAGGGGGCCCGGAGAAGCTTTCTTT,CSARGPGEAFF
-,TRBJ2-5,-,TRBV7-9,TGTGCCAGCGACCGACAGGAGACGGAGACCCAGTACTTC,CASDRQETETQYF
TRBD1,TRBJ1-2,-,TRBV29-1,TGCAGCGTGGCTACCGGGACAGGGGGCGGCTACACCTTC,CSVATGTGGGYTF
TRBD1,TRBJ1-4,-,TRBV7-9,TGTGCCAGCAGCTCTGACAGGGTGGATGAAAAACTGTTTTTT,CASSSDRVDEKLFF
TRBD2,TRBJ2-7,-,TRBV7-2,TGTGCCAGCAGCTTAGATAGCGGGGGGGCCTACGAGCAGTACTTC,CASSLDSGGAYEQYF
-,TRBJ2-3,-,TRBV29-1,TGCAGCGTTGTAAAGACTGTCAGGTTCAGGGCAGATACGCAGTATTTT,CSVVKTVRFRADTQYF
-,TRBJ2-2,-,TRBV9,TGTGCCAGCAGCAGTGGGGGGGCCCCCGGGGAGCTGTTTTTT,CASSSGGAPGELFF
TRBD1,TRBJ2-5,-,TRBV15,TGTGCCACCAGCAGAGAGAGGCAGGGGGAAATGTACCAAGAGACCCAGTACTTC,CATSRERQGEMYQETQYF
-,TRBJ1-4,-,TRBV14,TGTGCCAGCAGTCGTGCGACCTTTAGACTTTCGGATCAAAAACTGTTTTTT,CASSRATFRLSDQKLFF
TRBD2,TRBJ2-1,-,TRBV4-3,TGCGCCAGCAGCCAAGCGGGGGGGCCTCTGAATGAGCAGTTCTTC,CASSQAGGPLNEQFF
-,TRBJ2-2,-,TRBV4-3,TGCGCCAGCAGCCAGTCCGGGACACCGAACACCGGGGAGCTGTTTTTT,CASSQSGTPNTGELFF
-,TRBJ2-7,once,TRBV27,TGTGCCAGCAGCCTGCAATCCGGGTCCTCCAACTACGAGCAGTACTTC,CASSLQSGSSNYEQYF
TRBD2,TRBJ2-1,-,TRBV4-3,TGCGCCAGCAGCCAAGGGTCCAGCGGGGGGGCCAATGAGCAGTTCTTC,CASSQGSSGGANEQFF
TRBD2,TRBJ2-1,-,TRBV27,TGTGCCAGCGGACTCCTCTACCGCACTAGCGGGGGGTACAATGAGCAGTTCTTC,CASGLLYRTSGGYNEQFF
-,TRBJ2-7,-,TRBV2,TGTGCCAGCAGTGAGGGGGCAGGGGTCGACTACGAGCAGTACTTC,CASSEGAGVDYEQYF
-,TRBJ1-3,-,TRBV25-1,TGTGCCAGCAGCCCTTCTGGAAACACCATATATTTT,CASSPSGNTIYF
TRBD1,TRBJ2-7,-,TRBV5-5,TGTGCCAGCAGCCTCGCATACATTACCGGGACAGGCCACGAGCAGTACTTC,CASSLAYITGTGHEQYF
-,TRBJ1-2,-,TRBV7-2,TGTGCCAGCAGTGTGGCCTATGGCTACACCTTC,CASSVAYGYTF
TRBD1,TRBJ2-7,-,TRBV11-2,TGTGCCAGCAGCTGGGGGACAGGGGGCGACGAGCAGTACTTC,CASSWGTGGDEQYF
-,TRBJ2-5,-,TRBV15,TGTGCCACCAGCATGTTCACGGGGGTCCAAGAGACCCAGTACTTC,CATSMFTGVQETQYF
TRBD2,TRBJ2-7,-,TRBV10-2,TGCGCCACCCTTAGCGGGGGGGCCTCCTACGAGCAGTACTTC,CATLSGGASYEQYF
-,TRBJ2-3,-,TRBV27,TGTGCCAGCAGTCTACGGACAGCCAGCACAGATACGCAGTATTTT,CASSLRTASTDTQYF
TRBD1,TRBJ1-6,-,TRBV7-6,TGTGCCAGCAGCTTAGAGGACAGGGGAACTTATAATTCACCCCTCCACTTT,CASSLEDRGTYNSPLHF
-,TRBJ1-2,-,TRBV29-1,TGCAGCGTCGCCGTTGAGGGATACTATGGCTACACCTTC,CSVAVEGYYGYTF
TRBD1,TRBJ1-4,-,TRBV7-9,TGTGCCAGCAGCTCCAGGGACAGGAATCGCGAAAAACTGTTTTTT,CASSSRDRNREKLFF
TRBD2,TRBJ2-3,-,TRBV9,TGTGCCAGCAGCGCTTTCGGGGGGGACACAGATACGCAGTATTTT,CASSAFGGDTDTQYF
-,TRBJ1-1,-,TRBV6-5,TGTGCCAGCAGTTACTCCTCGACGGGGAACACTGAAGCTTTCTTT,CASSYSSTGNTEAFF
TRBD2,TRBJ2-6,-,TRBV10-1,TGCGCCAGCAGTCGGACTAGCGGGGGGGTGACTGGGGCCAACGTCCTGACTTTC,CASSRTSGGVTGANVLTF
TRBD1,TRBJ2-7,-,TRBV18,TGTGCCAGCTCACCGACGGGACAGGGAAGGGAGCAGTACTTC,CASSPTGQGREQYF
TRBD1,TRBJ2-7,-,TRBV11-2,TGTGCCAGCAGCTTGTACGACAGGGTTCACGAGCAGTACTTC,CASSLYDRVHEQYF
TRBD1,TRBJ1-2,-,TRBV11-2,TGTGCCAGCAGCTTAGGGAGGGACAGGGAGGATGGCTACACCTTC,CASSLGRDREDGYTF
-,TRBJ2-2,-,TRBV19,TGTGCCAGTAGTATAGGATCCACAGGGTCCGGGGAGCTGTTTTTT,CASSIGSTGSGELFF
-,TRBJ2-1,-,TRBV5-4,TGTGCCAGCAGCTTTCTGGGGGGAAATGAGCAGTTCTTC,CASSFLGGNEQFF
-,TRBJ2-3,-,TRBV27,TGTGCCAGCAGTCCCCCCTTCACAGATACGCAGTATTTT,CASSPPFTDTQYF
-,TRBJ2-7,few,TRBV4-3,TGCGCCAGCAGCCCTCGAGACTTCCCCTACGAGCAGTACTTC,CASSPRDFPYEQYF
TRBD1,TRBJ1-1,-,TRBV6-5,TGTGCCAGCGAGCGGACAGGGGGTATCACTGAAGCTTTCTTT,CASERTGGITEAFF
-,TRBJ2-3,-,TRBV29-1,TGCAGCGTTGACCAAACGGGGGTCTTTCCCGATACGCAGTATTTT,CSVDQTGVFPDTQYF
TRBD1,TRBJ2-4,once,TRBV30,TGTGCCTGGGGTAGGGAGGCAGGGGGCTTTGACAAAAACATTCAGTACTTC,CAWGREAGGFDKNIQYF
-,TRBJ2-5,-,TRBV29-1,TGCAGCGTTGAATTTGGGGGGACCGGCCAAGAGACCCAGTACTTC,CSVEFGGTGQETQYF
-,TRBJ2-1,-,TRBV7-2,TGTGCCAGCAGCTTAGATTCTAGGATCGAGCAGTTCTTC,CASSLDSRIEQFF
TRBD1,TRBJ2-7,-,TRBV27,TGTGCCAGCAGTCCCACAGACAGGGTCCTACACGAGCAGTACTTC,CASSPTDRVLHEQYF
TRBD1,TRBJ2-7,-,TRBV19,TGTGCCAGTAGCCAAAGACAGGGATTATACGAGCAGTACTTC,CASSQRQGLYEQYF
TRBD2,TRBJ2-1,-,TRBV2,TGTGCCAGCAGTGTCCCTACTAGCGGGGGGGCGGTCAATGAGCAGTTCTTC,CASSVPTSGGAVNEQFF
-,TRBJ2-3,-,TRBV18,TGTGCCAGCTCACCAGCGTCTACAGATACGCAGTATTTT,CASSPASTDTQYF